The clone carrying this TCR beta chain was seen just once. Its antigen is unknown. Assay used: immunoSEQ multiplex PCR; TCRdb lists only in-frame clones, some missing. The sample shows hundreds of thousands of clones, over 75% of them seen only once. The data belong to a study of cytomegalovirus exposure and HLA in healthy donors. General study findings and limits: In the 120 validation repertoires, about 94% of cluster scores exceeded 0, per a later analysis.

CDR1 SEHNR and CDR2 FQNEAQ come from the germline V gene (reference sequence). The V gene end was trimmed by 6 bases and the J gene end by 2 bases; junction bases not matched to a gene: 11. The CDR3 totals 16 residues. The chain couples TRBV7-9 to TRBJ2-7, with TRBD1 identical over 9 bases. The source is a young woman in good health and CMV-seropositive. The specimen sequenced was PBMCs. The chain's CDR3 is CASSSVTGGPTYEQYF. In DNA form, the CDR3 reads TGTGCCAGCAGTTCCGTGACAGGGGGACCCACCTACGAGCAGTACTTC.